This passage covers 10 T cell receptor beta chains from one sample sequenced in a study of T cell repertoires in cytomegalovirus infection. TCRdb passed the reads through MiXCR, listing each CDR3 protein once. In the table there are hundreds of thousands of distinct CDR3 sequences, around 9.6% of which are singletons. The sequenced sample consisted of PBMCs. The receptor source for this set is a human donor in good health (CMV status not recorded). Some clones in this sample may be carry-over from other donors' samples.

This clonotype was detected ten times or more. This chain uses TRBV20-1 with TRBJ2-3, with D unresolved. Germline assignment: CDR1 DFQATT and CDR2 SNEGSKA (reference sequence). V dropped 2 bases and J dropped 0 bases, with 9 bases sitting between them. The CDR3 totals 14 residues. The CDR3 DNA follows: TGCAGTGCTAGACAGGCAACTAGCACAGATACGCAGTATTTT. This encodes CSARQATSTDTQYF.

This clonotype has a handful of counts. The genes are TRBV20-1 and TRBJ2-1, with 7 bases lining up with TRBD2. After removal of 1 base from V and 0 bases from J, the junction contained 9 bases not matched to a gene. In germline, CDR1 is DFQATT, CDR2 SNEGSKA (reference sequence). This CDR3 is 17 amino acids long. The CDR3 sequence: CSARGQGGVSSYNEQFF. DNA for the CDR3: TGCAGTGCTAGAGGGCAGGGAGGGGTGAGCTCCTACAATGAGCAGTTCTTC.

This clonotype was counted many times. V is TRBV25-1 and J is TRBJ1-2, with D possibly matching TRBD1 (5 bases). Trimming took off 8 bases at V and 8 bases at J, with 12 bases between the two ends. The CDR3 is 11 residues long. Germline CDR1 reads MGHDK; CDR2 reads SYGVNS. CDR3 loop: CASLRGGGYTF. The CDR3 coding sequence is TGTGCCAGCCTAAGGGGCGGGGGCTACACCTTC.

This clonotype was observed a handful of times. The chain uses TRBV6-2 or TRBV6-3 and TRBJ1-2, with unresolved D. The germline gives CDR1 MNHEY, CDR2 SVGEGT. The V end lost 6 bases, the J end lost 4 bases, and 15 bases lay between the germline ends. CDR3 length: 14 amino acids. The CDR3 spells CASRTGHLGYGYTF. CDR3 nucleotide sequence: TGTGCCAGCAGGACGGGTCATCTCGGCTATGGCTACACCTTC.

This clonotype was seen at least ten times. The chain recombines TRBV2 with TRBJ2-3; unclear D gene. The CDR3 runs to 14 residues. The germline CDR1 and CDR2 sequences are SNHLY and FYNNEI. Trimming took 2 bases from V and 3 from J, leaving 9 bases between them. In nucleotides, the CDR3 is TGTGCCAGCAGTGAAAACGGCAGGACAGATACGCAGTATTTT. It is translated as CASSENGRTDTQYF.

This clonotype was recorded many times. The CDR3 DNA is TGTGCCAGCAGCCAAGAACCCTGGCGGTATGGCTACACCTTC. Protein product: CASSQEPWRYGYTF. The V gene is TRBV14, the J gene TRBJ1-2; no reliable D call. This CDR3 region has 14 residues. The germline V gene encodes CDR1 SGHDN and CDR2 FVKESK. The V gene lost 0 bases and the J gene lost 5 bases, with 10 bases spanning the gap.

The table lists this clonotype with many counts. The rearrangement uses TRBV7-9 and TRBJ1-4; D gene unclear. CDR1 and CDR2 from the germline V gene are SEHNR and FQNEAQ (reference sequence). The V and J ends lost 0 bases and 6 bases respectively, with 11 bases between them. This CDR3 comprises 15 residues. The DNA for the CDR3 is TGTGCCAGCAGCTTAGCGGGTTCCCGCTATGAAAAACTGTTTTTT. Translated, it gives CASSLAGSRYEKLFF.

This clonotype was detected many times. V usage is TRBV12-3 or TRBV12-4 and J usage is TRBJ2-3; D gene ambiguous. The CDR3 totals 14 residues. Trimming pared 1 base from V and 6 bases from J, leaving 11 bases between. The CDR3 is CASSLGSVTDTQYF. CDR3 nucleotides: TGTGCCAGCAGTTTAGGTTCCGTGACGGATACGCAGTATTTT.

V usage is TRBV20-1 and J usage is TRBJ2-1; TRBD1 agrees at 7 bases. Germline V gene sequence: CDR1 DFQATT, CDR2 SNEGSKA (reference sequence). This CDR3 is 14 amino acids long. V lost 3 bases and J lost 4; bases outside the gene matches: 6. In DNA, the CDR3 is TGCAGTGCTAGGCCCGGGACAGCTTACAATGAGCAGTTCTTC. Its translation is CSARPGTAYNEQFF.

This clonotype was found many times. The J gene is TRBJ2-5, the V gene TRBV12-3 or TRBV12-4; D is ambiguous. V gave up 4 bases and J gave up 1 base, with 10 bases separating them. This CDR3 is built from 14 residues. The CDR3 DNA follows: TGTGCCAGCAGTTCCCGGCCGCTCCAAGAGACCCAGTACTTC. Amino acids: CASSSRPLQETQYF.